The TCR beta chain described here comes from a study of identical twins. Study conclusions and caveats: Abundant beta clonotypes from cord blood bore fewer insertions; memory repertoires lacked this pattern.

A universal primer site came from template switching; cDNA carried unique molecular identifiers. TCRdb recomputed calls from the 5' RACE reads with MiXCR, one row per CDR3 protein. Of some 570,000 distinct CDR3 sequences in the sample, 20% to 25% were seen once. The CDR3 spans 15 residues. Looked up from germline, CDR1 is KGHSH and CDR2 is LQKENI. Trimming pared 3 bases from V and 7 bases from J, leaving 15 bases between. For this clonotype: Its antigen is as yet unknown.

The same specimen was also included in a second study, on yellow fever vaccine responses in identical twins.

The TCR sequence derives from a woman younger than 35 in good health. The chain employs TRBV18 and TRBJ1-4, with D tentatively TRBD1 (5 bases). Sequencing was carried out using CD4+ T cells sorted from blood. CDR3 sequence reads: CASSPGEQEVEKLFF. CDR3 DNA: TGTGCCAGCTCACCGGGTGAACAGGAGGTTGAAAAACTGTTTTTT.